What follows is one TCR beta chain and its context. This entry is derived from a study of blood T cell repertoires in COVID-19. About the study: Material from acute and convalescent COVID-19 was sourced from the United States, Italy and Spain. In each case, the material was cDNA or gDNA derived from T cells, B-cell-depleted T cells, or PBMCs.

The CDR3 runs 14 residues. V trimming: 6 bases; J trimming: 2 bases; junction bases outside the gene matches: 2. Germline values: CDR1 ENHRY, CDR2 SYGVKD. Authors' methods: Reference gene primer amplification in the assay estimated nucleated cell counts. Some clones are missing from TCRdb's copy, which holds only in-frame ones; the method was immunoSEQ multiplex PCR. V and J calls and clone size are as listed in that table; D and trimming were resolved from the DNA. In the table there are hundreds of thousands of clones, 75% to 90% of which are singletons. This receptor was taken from a young man with COVID-19, enrolled during active disease. The sequencing sample was made of peripheral blood. The J gene is TRBJ2-7, the V gene TRBV10-3; TRBD2 agrees at 12 bases. The CDR3 DNA sequence: TGTGCCATCAGCTGGACTAGCGGGACCTACGAGCAGTACTTC. Protein sequence: CAISWTSGTYEQYF.